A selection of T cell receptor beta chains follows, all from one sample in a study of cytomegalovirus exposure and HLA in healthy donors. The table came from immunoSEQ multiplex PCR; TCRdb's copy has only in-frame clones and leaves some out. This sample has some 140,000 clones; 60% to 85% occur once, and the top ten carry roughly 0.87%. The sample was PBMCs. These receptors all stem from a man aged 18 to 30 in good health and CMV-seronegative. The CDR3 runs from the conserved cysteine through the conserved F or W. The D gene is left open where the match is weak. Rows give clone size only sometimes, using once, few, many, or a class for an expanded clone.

CDR3nt: TGTGCCAGCTCACCACCGCCCGGGAAATCAAACACCATATATTTT
CDR3aa: CASSPPPGKSNTIYF
len: 15
j_gene: TRBJ1-3
abundance: .
v_gene: TRBV18
d_gene: .

CDR3nt: TGTGCCAGTATTGGGCTAGGACTTCCCTATGGCTACACCTTC
CDR3aa: CASIGLGLPYGYTF
len: 14
j_gene: TRBJ1-2
abundance: .
v_gene: TRBV19
d_gene: .

CDR3nt: TGCGCCAGCAGCCAAGCCCCCAGCGGCGACATTCAGTACTTC
CDR3aa: CASSQAPSGDIQYF
len: 14
j_gene: TRBJ2-4
abundance: .
v_gene: TRBV4-3
d_gene: .

CDR3nt: TGTGCCAGCATCTACGGGACAGGGGCAAATGAGCAGTTCTTC
CDR3aa: CASIYGTGANEQFF
len: 14
j_gene: TRBJ2-1
abundance: few
v_gene: TRBV2
d_gene: TRBD1

CDR3nt: TGTGCTAGTGGTTCCCGGACTAGCGGGGGGGCGGATACGCAGTATTTT
CDR3aa: CASGSRTSGGADTQYF
len: 16
j_gene: TRBJ2-3
abundance: .
v_gene: TRBV12-5
d_gene: TRBD2

CDR3nt: TGCGCCAGCAGCCAAGATAGCAGGGAGGCCTACGAGCAGTACTTC
CDR3aa: CASSQDSREAYEQYF
len: 15
j_gene: TRBJ2-7
abundance: .
v_gene: TRBV4-1
d_gene: .

CDR3nt: TGTGCCAGCAGCTTGGGGGTCGGGATCACTGAAGCTTTCTTT
CDR3aa: CASSLGVGITEAFF
len: 14
j_gene: TRBJ1-1
abundance: .
v_gene: TRBV5-6
d_gene: .

CDR3nt: TGTGCCAGCAGCTTGGGGGGGACAGTATCAACTAATGAAAAACTGTTTTTT
CDR3aa: CASSLGGTVSTNEKLFF
len: 17
j_gene: TRBJ1-4
abundance: .
v_gene: TRBV5-4
d_gene: TRBD1

CDR3nt: TGCGCCAGCAGCTTGTCAGGTTCCCGCGACACAGATACGCAGTATTTT
CDR3aa: CASSLSGSRDTDTQYF
len: 16
j_gene: TRBJ2-3
abundance: .
v_gene: TRBV5-1
d_gene: .

CDR3nt: TGCAGTGCTAGACCAAACACTGAAGCTTTCTTT
CDR3aa: CSARPNTEAFF
len: 11
j_gene: TRBJ1-1
abundance: .
v_gene: TRBV20-1
d_gene: .

CDR3nt: TGTGCCAGCAGTACAGGGGGTAGCTCCTTGGCTGCTGGGGCCAACGTCCTGACTTTC
CDR3aa: CASSTGGSSLAAGANVLTF
len: 19
j_gene: TRBJ2-6
abundance: .
v_gene: TRBV27
d_gene: TRBD1

CDR3nt: TGTGCCAGCAGTGTCGCAGACAGGGTTGGTGGCTACACCTTC
CDR3aa: CASSVADRVGGYTF
len: 14
j_gene: TRBJ1-2
abundance: .
v_gene: TRBV25-1
d_gene: TRBD1

CDR3nt: TGTGCCATCAATGTCGGTCAGGGGGCGCCTCACGGGGAGCTGTTTTTT
CDR3aa: CAINVGQGAPHGELFF
len: 16
j_gene: TRBJ2-2
abundance: .
v_gene: TRBV10-3
d_gene: TRBD1

CDR3nt: TGTGCCAGCAGCCTAAGGACGGGGAAGACCCAGTACTTC
CDR3aa: CASSLRTGKTQYF
len: 13
j_gene: TRBJ2-5
abundance: few
v_gene: TRBV14
d_gene: .

CDR3nt: TGCGCCAGCAGGGGACTAGCGGGTGCAGATACGCAGTATTTT
CDR3aa: CASRGLAGADTQYF
len: 14
j_gene: TRBJ2-3
abundance: .
v_gene: TRBV5-1
d_gene: TRBD2

CDR3nt: TGTGCCAGCAGCTTGGGACAGGGAGAAAATAAGCAGTACTTC
CDR3aa: CASSLGQGENKQYF
len: 14
j_gene: TRBJ2-7
abundance: .
v_gene: TRBV7-9
d_gene: TRBD1

CDR3nt: TGCGCCAGCAGCCAAGATCTACAGGGGTACGCGTACGAGCAGTACTTC
CDR3aa: CASSQDLQGYAYEQYF
len: 16
j_gene: TRBJ2-7
abundance: few
v_gene: TRBV4-3
d_gene: TRBD1

CDR3nt: TGTGCCAGCAGCGTAGATGGGGGCGGGCAGCCCCAGCATTTT
CDR3aa: CASSVDGGGQPQHF
len: 14
j_gene: TRBJ1-5
abundance: few
v_gene: TRBV9
d_gene: .

CDR3nt: TGTGCCAGCACGGAGGTAGGAGTAGGGGGCCATTGGGAGCAGTTCTTC
CDR3aa: CASTEVGVGGHWEQFF
len: 16
j_gene: TRBJ2-1
abundance: .
v_gene: TRBV7-9
d_gene: TRBD1

CDR3nt: TGTGCCAGCAGCTTAGCACTAGCGGGGGGCACAGATACGCAGTATTTT
CDR3aa: CASSLALAGGTDTQYF
len: 16
j_gene: TRBJ2-3
abundance: .
v_gene: TRBV7-2
d_gene: TRBD2

CDR3nt: TGTGCCAGCAGACTACAAACAGGATTCTATGGCTACACCTTC
CDR3aa: CASRLQTGFYGYTF
len: 14
j_gene: TRBJ1-2
abundance: .
v_gene: TRBV6-5
d_gene: .

CDR3nt: TGTGCCAGCAGTCAGGCCAGCACAGATACGCAGTATTTT
CDR3aa: CASSQASTDTQYF
len: 13
j_gene: TRBJ2-3
abundance: few
v_gene: TRBV25-1
d_gene: .

CDR3nt: TGTGCCAGCGGGACAGGGACCCTTTCACCCCTCCACTTT
CDR3aa: CASGTGTLSPLHF
len: 13
j_gene: TRBJ1-6
abundance: few
v_gene: TRBV6-5
d_gene: TRBD1

CDR3nt: TGTGCCAGCAGTTTAAGGGGCGCCGTCGGGGAGCTGTTTTTT
CDR3aa: CASSLRGAVGELFF
len: 14
j_gene: TRBJ2-2
abundance: .
v_gene: TRBV27
d_gene: .

CDR3nt: TGTGCCAGCAGCGTAGTGGTTAGCGAGGTTCAGCCCCAGCATTTT
CDR3aa: CASSVVVSEVQPQHF
len: 15
j_gene: TRBJ1-5
abundance: .
v_gene: TRBV9
d_gene: .

CDR3nt: TGTGCCAGCAGCTTGGGAGGCTCTACGGGGCAGCCCCAGCATTTT
CDR3aa: CASSLGGSTGQPQHF
len: 15
j_gene: TRBJ1-5
abundance: .
v_gene: TRBV5-4
d_gene: .

CDR3nt: TGTGCCAGCTCACCACGACAGGGGGCGGATGGCTACACCTTC
CDR3aa: CASSPRQGADGYTF
len: 14
j_gene: TRBJ1-2
abundance: once
v_gene: TRBV18
d_gene: TRBD1

CDR3nt: TGTGCCAGCCCCAATAACCCGACCGAGCCGGGAGAGAACACTGAAGCTTTCTTT
CDR3aa: CASPNNPTEPGENTEAFF
len: 18
j_gene: TRBJ1-1
abundance: .
v_gene: TRBV5-8
d_gene: .

CDR3nt: TGCGCCAGCAGCCCGTCCCCGGAAGAGACCCAGTACTTC
CDR3aa: CASSPSPEETQYF
len: 13
j_gene: TRBJ2-5
abundance: .
v_gene: TRBV5-1
d_gene: .

CDR3nt: TGTGCCAGCAGCTTGCAGGGGGCGCAACGTCAGCCCCAGCATTTT
CDR3aa: CASSLQGAQRQPQHF
len: 15
j_gene: TRBJ1-5
abundance: once
v_gene: TRBV5-6
d_gene: TRBD1

CDR3nt: TGTGCTAGTGGTTTCGGGAGGCTTAGCTATGGCTACACCTTC
CDR3aa: CASGFGRLSYGYTF
len: 14
j_gene: TRBJ1-2
abundance: few
v_gene: TRBV12-5
d_gene: .

CDR3nt: TGCGCCACTACCCTCGAGAGGGCTGGGACTGAAGCTTTCTTT
CDR3aa: CATTLERAGTEAFF
len: 14
j_gene: TRBJ1-1
abundance: .
v_gene: TRBV5-1
d_gene: .

CDR3nt: TGTGCCAGTAGTATGTGGGGAGCGGGGGCTAGCTTCTCCTACAATGAGCAGTTCTTC
CDR3aa: CASSMWGAGASFSYNEQFF
len: 19
j_gene: TRBJ2-1
abundance: .
v_gene: TRBV19
d_gene: TRBD2

CDR3nt: TGTGCCTGGGCCGGGACAGGGGGTGGTGAGCAGTACTTC
CDR3aa: CAWAGTGGGEQYF
len: 13
j_gene: TRBJ2-7
abundance: once
v_gene: TRBV30
d_gene: TRBD1

CDR3nt: TGTGCCAGTAGTACACGACAGGGGGTGATCTCCTACGAGCAGTACTTC
CDR3aa: CASSTRQGVISYEQYF
len: 16
j_gene: TRBJ2-7
abundance: .
v_gene: TRBV19
d_gene: TRBD1

CDR3nt: TGTGCCAGCAGCGTAGATGTATACCCTGGTCGGGACACCTACACCGGGGAGCTGTTTTTT
CDR3aa: CASSVDVYPGRDTYTGELFF
len: 20
j_gene: TRBJ2-2
abundance: .
v_gene: TRBV9
d_gene: .

CDR3nt: TGTGCCAGCAGCTTAGCTGGCGGGGGAGATACGCAGTATTTT
CDR3aa: CASSLAGGGDTQYF
len: 14
j_gene: TRBJ2-3
abundance: .
v_gene: TRBV11-3
d_gene: TRBD2

CDR3nt: TGTGCCTGGAGCAAAATCACAGGTCCCACCGGGGAGCTGTTTTTT
CDR3aa: CAWSKITGPTGELFF
len: 15
j_gene: TRBJ2-2
abundance: .
v_gene: TRBV30
d_gene: .

CDR3nt: TGTGCCAGCAGCTCCAGGGGGTGGGTGGCCGGGGAGCTGTTTTTT
CDR3aa: CASSSRGWVAGELFF
len: 15
j_gene: TRBJ2-2
abundance: once
v_gene: TRBV5-5
d_gene: TRBD1

CDR3nt: TGTGCCAGCAGCAAAAGGGCCCTCGGGGTGGAGAGGGAAAAACTGTTTTTT
CDR3aa: CASSKRALGVEREKLFF
len: 17
j_gene: TRBJ1-4
abundance: .
v_gene: TRBV21-1
d_gene: .

CDR3nt: TGCGCCAGCAGCCGCCGGGGGGTGGACTCTGGAAACACCATATATTTT
CDR3aa: CASSRRGVDSGNTIYF
len: 16
j_gene: TRBJ1-3
abundance: .
v_gene: TRBV10-2
d_gene: .

CDR3nt: TGTGCCACCAGCAGAGAAGGAGTTAATGAAAAACTGTTTTTT
CDR3aa: CATSREGVNEKLFF
len: 14
j_gene: TRBJ1-4
abundance: .
v_gene: TRBV15
d_gene: .

CDR3nt: TGCGCCAGCAGCACCGGGACAGGCTGGGTGAACGCTGAAGCTTTCTTT
CDR3aa: CASSTGTGWVNAEAFF
len: 16
j_gene: TRBJ1-1
abundance: .
v_gene: TRBV5-1
d_gene: TRBD1

CDR3nt: TGTGCCAGCAGCCGTGGGCAGGCTTCCTACAATGAGCAGTTCTTC
CDR3aa: CASSRGQASYNEQFF
len: 15
j_gene: TRBJ2-1
abundance: few
v_gene: TRBV7-9
d_gene: .

CDR3nt: TGTGCCAGCAGCTCTCAGGGGAACATGAACACTGAAGCTTTCTTT
CDR3aa: CASSSQGNMNTEAFF
len: 15
j_gene: TRBJ1-1
abundance: .
v_gene: TRBV6-5
d_gene: .

CDR3nt: TGTGCCAGCAGTTACGAGACGGGGGGTTGGAAACTGTTTTTT
CDR3aa: CASSYETGGWKLFF
len: 14
j_gene: TRBJ1-4
abundance: .
v_gene: TRBV6-5
d_gene: .

CDR3nt: TGCGCCAGCAGCTTTGGCGACAGAATCTACGAGCAGTACTTC
CDR3aa: CASSFGDRIYEQYF
len: 14
j_gene: TRBJ2-7
abundance: .
v_gene: TRBV5-1
d_gene: .

CDR3nt: TGTGCCAGTACCCCGAGGGGGGGTAGAGGAAATGAGCAGTTCTTC
CDR3aa: CASTPRGGRGNEQFF
len: 15
j_gene: TRBJ2-1
abundance: .
v_gene: TRBV19
d_gene: .